This T cell receptor beta chain was observed in a study of blood T cell repertoires in COVID-19. Study overall: Acute-phase and convalescent COVID-19 samples originated in the United States, Italy and Spain. Sources were T cells, B-cell-depleted T cells, or PBMCs; the material itself was cDNA or gDNA.

Original analysis: It was from reference gene primer amplification that nucleated cell counts were estimated. Clones were sequenced by immunoSEQ multiplex PCR, and TCRdb holds only the in-frame ones, with some missing. The V and J calls and clone size come from that table; D and trimming were worked out from the DNA. Counted here are over 85,000 clones, roughly 82% occurring once; the ten biggest clones make up 4.5%. The CDR3 has 15 residues. Trimming left V 5 bases short and J 3 bases short, with 16 bases between. Germline assignment: CDR1 SGHTA and CDR2 FQGNSA. V gene TRBV7-2 combines with J gene TRBJ2-5; possible D gene TRBD2, 7 bases. The TCR originated in a human donor in a cohort sampled during active COVID-19. The source material was peripheral blood. CDR3 in amino acids: CASSPPRGAKETQYF. The CDR3 DNA sequence: TGTGCCAGCAGCCCCCCCCGGGGGGCGAAAGAGACCCAGTACTTC.